A selection of T cell receptor beta chains follows, all from one sample in a study of blood T cell repertoires in COVID-19. The method was immunoSEQ multiplex PCR; TCRdb's version includes in-frame clones alone and lacks a portion of them. The data hold under 150,000 clones, with approximately 87% observed a single time. Sequences were obtained from PBMCs or T cells enriched from blood (not recorded which). The receptors were sampled from a woman aged 25-40 years with acute COVID-19. The CDR3 runs from the conserved cysteine through the conserved F or W. Each record gives: J gene, D gene, clone size, V gene, CDR3 protein, CDR3 DNA. D genes are given only for firm matches. Rows give clone size only sometimes, using once, few, many, or a class for an expanded clone.

TRBJ1-3 | - | - | TRBV25-1 | CASSGGMGYTIYF | TGTGCCAGCAGTGGAGGGATGGGTTACACCATATATTTT
TRBJ1-4 | - | - | TRBV6-5 | CASRPAANEKLFF | TGTGCCAGCAGACCTGCGGCTAATGAAAAACTGTTTTTT
TRBJ2-7 | TRBD1 | - | TRBV6-4 | CATHRGYPPTAGTAYEQYF | TGTGCCACCCACCGGGGATACCCCCCAACCGCCGGGACAGCCTACGAGCAGTACTTC
TRBJ1-4 | - | - | TRBV9 | CASSVLAGLNEKLFF | TGTGCCAGCAGCGTTTTGGCAGGGTTAAATGAAAAACTGTTTTTT
TRBJ1-2 | TRBD1 | - | TRBV19 | CASSTGTDGYTF | TGTGCCAGTAGTACGGGGACAGATGGCTACACCTTC
TRBJ2-3 | TRBD2 | - | TRBV7-8 | CASSLRGSGRAGDTQYF | TGTGCCAGCAGCTTAAGGGGTAGCGGGAGGGCGGGAGATACGCAGTATTTT
TRBJ2-6 | TRBD1 | medium-sized | TRBV27 | CASSLSGGGGANVLTF | TGTGCCAGCAGTTTATCAGGGGGCGGTGGGGCCAACGTCCTGACTTTC
TRBJ2-5 | TRBD2 | - | TRBV10-3 | CATTNLGAGVSETQYF | TGTGCCACCACAAACCTGGGAGCGGGAGTTAGTGAGACCCAGTACTTC
TRBJ2-1 | TRBD2 | - | TRBV9 | CASSVGGIYNEQFF | TGTGCCAGCAGCGTCGGGGGGATCTACAATGAGCAGTTCTTC
TRBJ1-3 | - | - | TRBV7-2 | CASSRNPTAVSGNTIYF | TGTGCCAGCAGCAGAAACCCGACAGCAGTCTCTGGAAACACCATATATTTT
TRBJ1-2 | - | few | TRBV10-3 | CAISSQGPSGYTF | TGTGCCATCAGTTCTCAGGGTCCAAGTGGCTACACCTTC
TRBJ2-1 | - | - | TRBV5-1 | CASSSVNPYHEQFF | TGCGCCAGCAGCTCGGTTAACCCCTATCATGAGCAGTTCTTC
TRBJ2-2 | TRBD1 | - | TRBV9 | CASSSGQPTGELFF | TGTGCCAGCAGCTCGGGACAGCCCACCGGGGAGCTGTTTTTT
TRBJ1-3 | - | once | TRBV7-9 | CASSPRSAGGLGNTIYF | TGTGCCAGCAGCCCCCGAAGTGCAGGCGGGCTGGGAAACACCATATATTTT
TRBJ2-3 | TRBD1 | - | TRBV7-2 | CASSLAGTGPFSNTQYF | TGTGCCAGCAGCTTAGCAGGGACAGGGCCTTTCTCGAATACGCAGTATTTT
TRBJ1-6 | TRBD1 | - | TRBV5-4 | CASRTGTESSYNSPLHF | TGTGCCAGCAGGACGGGGACAGAAAGCTCCTATAATTCACCCCTCCACTTT
TRBJ1-5 | TRBD1 | - | TRBV25-1 | CASSETGVGQPQHF | TGTGCCAGCAGTGAAACAGGGGTAGGCCAGCCCCAGCATTTT
TRBJ1-2 | - | - | TRBV7-9 | CASSFSTDYGYTF | TGTGCCAGCAGCTTTTCGACAGATTATGGCTACACCTTC
TRBJ2-3 | - | - | TRBV27 | CASSSIGADTQYF | TGTGCCAGCAGTTCGATCGGGGCAGATACGCAGTATTTT
TRBJ2-7 | - | - | TRBV12-3/TRBV12-4 | CASRPDSGEQYF | TGTGCCAGCAGACCAGACTCAGGGGAGCAGTACTTC
TRBJ2-7 | - | - | TRBV11-2 | CASSQTSSPYEQYF | TGTGCCAGCAGCCAAACTAGTTCCCCCTACGAGCAGTACTTC
TRBJ2-7 | - | - | TRBV11-2 | CASSWGPGGVNEQYF | TGTGCCAGCAGCTGGGGGCCCGGTGGTGTAAACGAGCAGTACTTC
TRBJ2-1 | TRBD2 | once | TRBV9 | CASSVVGLAVPNEQFF | TGTGCCAGCAGCGTCGTGGGTCTAGCGGTACCCAATGAGCAGTTCTTC
TRBJ2-7 | TRBD1 | - | TRBV30 | CAWSVLGQDGDYEQYF | TGTGCCTGGAGTGTACTGGGACAGGACGGAGATTACGAGCAGTACTTC
TRBJ2-7 | TRBD1 | - | TRBV7-8 | CASSLPTDRDPSYEQYF | TGTGCCAGCAGCTTACCCACGGACAGGGACCCCTCCTACGAGCAGTACTTC
TRBJ2-7 | TRBD2 | - | TRBV11-2 | CASSLDTDGREGAYEQYF | TGTGCCAGCAGCTTAGATACTGATGGGCGGGAGGGGGCCTACGAGCAGTACTTC
TRBJ1-3 | - | - | TRBV29-1 | CSVEVQGRNTIYF | TGCAGCGTTGAAGTGCAGGGGCGAAACACCATATATTTT
TRBJ2-2 | - | - | TRBV25-1 | CASRPPGTGELFF | TGTGCCAGCAGACCGCCCGGGACCGGGGAGCTGTTTTTT
TRBJ2-3 | TRBD1 | once | TRBV7-9 | CASSLGSGGEDTQYF | TGTGCCAGCAGCTTAGGCTCAGGGGGCGAGGATACGCAGTATTTT
TRBJ1-3 | - | - | TRBV7-2 | CASSPLLSGNTIYF | TGTGCCAGCAGCCCCCTTTTATCTGGAAACACCATATATTTT
TRBJ1-2 | TRBD1 | - | TRBV19 | CASSILWDRQNYGYTF | TGTGCCAGTAGTATACTTTGGGACAGACAAAACTATGGCTACACCTTC
TRBJ2-7 | - | - | TRBV7-2 | CASSYTTGLGLYF | TGTGCCAGCAGCTACACCACGGGACTGGGCTTGTACTTC
TRBJ2-3 | - | - | TRBV6-5 | CASSHSFTDTQYF | TGTGCCAGCAGTCATAGTTTCACAGATACGCAGTATTTT
TRBJ1-5 | TRBD1 | - | TRBV29-1 | CSAGQGAGQPQHF | TGCAGCGCGGGACAGGGGGCCGGTCAGCCCCAGCATTTT
TRBJ2-7 | TRBD2 | few | TRBV28 | CASSYRTSADFKYF | TGTGCCAGCAGCTACAGGACTAGCGCGGACTTTAAGTACTTC
TRBJ2-1 | - | - | TRBV2 | CASSVGVAAYNEQFF | TGTGCCAGCAGTGTGGGGGTAGCGGCCTACAATGAGCAGTTCTTC
TRBJ2-7 | - | - | TRBV3-1/TRBV3-2 | CASSQSGRGNGEYF | TGTGCCAGCAGCCAAAGTGGTCGGGGTAATGGGGAGTACTTC
TRBJ1-5 | - | - | TRBV6-4 | CASSDRQPQHF | TGTGCCAGCAGTGACCGTCAGCCCCAGCATTTT
TRBJ1-5 | - | - | TRBV18 | CASSHRGEVTSNQPQHF | TGTGCCAGCTCACACCGGGGGGAGGTCACCAGCAATCAGCCCCAGCATTTT
TRBJ2-1 | - | - | TRBV6-6 | CASSYSRDEQFF | TGTGCCAGCAGTTACTCCCGGGATGAGCAGTTCTTC
TRBJ1-1 | - | few | TRBV14 | CASSPQDSAEAFF | TGTGCCAGCAGCCCCCAGGACAGCGCCGAAGCTTTCTTT
TRBJ1-4 | - | - | TRBV5-1 | CASRRGGELEKLFF | TGCGCCAGCAGAAGAGGCGGTGAGCTCGAAAAACTGTTTTTT